These 25 T cell receptor beta chains share one sample of origin, sequenced in a study of shared clonotypes between healthy human individuals (dated by TCRdb to 2018 to 2021). Library method: the immunoSEQ multiplex PCR assay. Held by TCRdb, this immuneACCESS table contains in-frame sequences only and omits some clones. Under half of the omission traces to an unresolved V gene where checked; the cause of the rest is unknown. Across this sample there are over a million clones, with 78% seen only once. The top ten constitute under 0.8% of the sample. Material: memory CD4+ T cells from PBMCs. Interpreted using the paper, the cell subset or site label stands for: CD45RA-negative fraction. The receptors originated from a man younger than 35 in good health. Some clones in this sample may be carry-over from other donors' samples.

This clone has a single count. In DNA form, the CDR3 reads TGTGCCAGCACACAAACGCGCAATCAGCCCCAGCATTTT. It encodes CASTQTRNQPQHF. The rearrangement uses TRBV28 and TRBJ1-5; no reliable D call. V was trimmed by 7 bases and J by 2 bases, leaving 9 bases between them. CDR1 is MDHEN and CDR2 is SYDVKM in the germline V gene. The CDR3 loop spans 13 amino acids.

This clone was detected only once. The gene calls are TRBV29-1 and TRBJ2-3, with 16 nucleotides matching TRBD2. The V segment lost 4 bases and the J segment 4 bases; nucleotides outside the gene matches: 8. CDR1 SQVTM and CDR2 ANQGSEA come from the germline V gene. There are 17 residues in the CDR3. The DNA for the CDR3 is TGCAGCGTTGGGGGACTAGCGGGAGGGCCCGGGGCAGATACGCAGTATTTT. Protein product: CSVGGLAGGPGADTQYF.

The rearrangement links TRBV5-1 to TRBJ2-3; D may match TRBD1 or TRBD2 (6 bases each). The ends were cut back, 0 bases at V and 2 bases at J, with 13 bases in the middle. Per germline, CDR1 SGHRS and CDR2 YFSETQ. The length of the CDR3 is 16 residues. The CDR3 DNA reads as TGCGCCAGCAGCTTGGACGGGGGCGCTCCCACAGATACGCAGTATTTT. Its protein is CASSLDGGAPTDTQYF.

This clone has only a few counts. The chain combines TRBV28 with TRBJ2-7; possibly TRBD1 for D (6 bases). Looked up from germline, CDR1 is MDHEN and CDR2 is SYDVKM. Trimming took 5 bases from V and 6 from J, leaving 11 bases between them. This CDR3 has 12 residues. CDR3 protein: CASSTGYVEQYF. The CDR3, as DNA: TGTGCCAGCAGTACAGGGTACGTCGAGCAGTACTTC. Together with reference TRBV28 and TRBJ2-7, the CDR3 gives the full variable domain: DVKVTQSSRYLVKRTGEKVFLECVQDMDHENMFWYRQDPGLGLRLIYFSYDVKMKEKGDIPEGYSVSREKKERFSLILESASTNQTSMYLCASSTGYVEQYFGPGTRLTVT.

This clone was seen a handful of times. This chain links TRBV18 with TRBJ1-1; D is uncertain. The CDR3 runs to 13 residues. V dropped 2 bases and J dropped 5 bases, with 9 bases sitting between them. The V gene's germline CDR1 is KGHSH and CDR2 LQKENI. The CDR3 spells CASSPNPGTEAFF. The CDR3, as DNA: TGTGCCAGCTCACCAAACCCGGGAACTGAAGCTTTCTTT.

The chain combines TRBV7-3 with TRBJ1-4; TRBD1 matches at 11 bases. This CDR3 spans 15 amino acids. Per the germline V gene, CDR1 is SGHTA and CDR2 is FQGTGA. V was clipped by 5 bases and J by 2 bases; unmatched bases: 1. CDR3 DNA sequence: TGTGCCAGCAGCCGGACAGGGGGCACTAATGAAAAACTGTTTTTT. Encoded protein: CASSRTGGTNEKLFF.

The rearrangement uses TRBV4-1 and TRBJ1-3; D not resolved. The V gene's germline CDR1 is MGHRA and CDR2 YSYEKL. V was shortened by 0 bases and J by 0 bases, with 9 bases between the two germline ends. This CDR3 has 16 residues. The CDR3 nucleotides read TGCGCCAGCAGCCAAGAGCCAGGAGTCTCTGGAAACACCATATATTTT. It yields the protein CASSQEPGVSGNTIYF.

The chain couples TRBV5-1 to TRBJ2-7; 9 nucleotides agree with TRBD1. The germline V gene encodes CDR1 SGHRS and CDR2 YFSETQ. The CDR3 is 15 residues long. J gave up 5 bases and V 4 bases, and 10 bases lay outside the gene matches. The CDR3 DNA sequence: TGCGCCAGCAGCCGGGAATGGGGACAGGGTCACGAGCAGTACTTC. Amino acids: CASSREWGQGHEQYF.

The genes are TRBV7-8 and TRBJ2-5; the D is unclear. The V end lost 1 base, the J end lost 2 bases, and 11 bases lay between the germline ends. The CDR3 extends over 15 amino acids. Germline V lookup: CDR1 SGHVS, CDR2 FQNEAQ. As DNA, the CDR3 is TGTGCCAGCAGCTTAGAGGACCTGACTCAAGAGACCCAGTACTTC. It translates to CASSLEDLTQETQYF.

The chain has TRBV29-1 and TRBJ2-1; 16 bases fit TRBD2. The CDR3 has 17 residues. Germline trimming cut 4 bases from V and 0 bases from J; bases unmatched to any gene: 3. Germline lookup yields CDR1 SQVTM and CDR2 ANQGSEA. CDR3 loop: CSVGGLAGGYSYNEQFF. CDR3 nucleotides: TGCAGCGTTGGGGGACTAGCGGGAGGGTACTCCTACAATGAGCAGTTCTTC.

The J gene is TRBJ1-2, the V gene TRBV10-3; maybe TRBD1 (6 bases). Deletions cut 8 bases from V and 4 bases from J, with 11 bases between. The CDR3 has 12 residues. CDR1 is ENHRY, CDR2 SYGVKD, per germline. CDR3 region: CAIRDISYGYTF. The CDR3 DNA reads TGTGCCATCCGGGACATCTCCTATGGCTACACCTTC.

Here the CDR3 reads CASREVGRAYEQYF. Here the CDR3 DNA reads TGTGCCAGCAGGGAGGTCGGGAGGGCCTACGAGCAGTACTTC. The genes are TRBV27 and TRBJ2-7; 8 nucleotides align to TRBD2. Germline V gives CDR1 MNHEY, CDR2 SMNVEV (reference sequence). The CDR3 has 14 residues. After removal of 6 bases from V and 2 bases from J, the junction contained 6 bases not matched to a gene.

V is TRBV7-3 and J is TRBJ2-6; no reliable D call. This CDR3 has 14 amino acids. V shed 3 bases and J shed 1 base, with 4 bases lying between them. Germline V gene lookup returns CDR1 SGHTA and CDR2 FQGTGA. The CDR3, as DNA: TGTGCCAGCAGCTTTTATTCTGGGGCCAACGTCCTGACTTTC. Protein product: CASSFYSGANVLTF.

This clone has a single count. The J gene is TRBJ1-1, the V gene TRBV7-3; D unclear. The V end was cut by 5 bases, the J end by 0 bases, with 10 bases between. The CDR3 consists of 14 residues. Germline V gives CDR1 SGHTA, CDR2 FQGTGA. The CDR3 nucleotides read TGTGCCAGCAGCGCTGGTTGGGTGAACACTGAAGCTTTCTTT. Protein sequence: CASSAGWVNTEAFF.

V and J are TRBV6-6 and TRBJ2-5; either TRBD1 or TRBD2 may fit D (5 bases each). The V end was cut by 6 bases, the J end by 5 bases, with 10 bases between. This CDR3 is 12 amino acids long. CDR1 and CDR2 from the germline V gene are MNHNY and SVGAGI (reference sequence). CDR3 nucleotide sequence: TGTGCCAGCAGCCGGGACCGGGAGACCCAGTACTTC. It translates to CASSRDRETQYF.

J is TRBJ2-1 and V is TRBV29-1; 14 positions match TRBD2. CDR1 and CDR2 (germline): SQVTM, ANQGSEA. V was pared by 2 bases and J by 4 bases, with 4 bases of the junction left unmatched. This CDR3 comprises 16 residues. This CDR3 reads CSVERTSGRTYNEQFF. The CDR3, as DNA: TGCAGCGTTGAAAGGACTAGCGGGAGGACTTACAATGAGCAGTTCTTC.

The chain carries TRBV4-3 and TRBJ2-3; 7 bases agree with TRBD1. The germline V gene encodes CDR1 LGHNA and CDR2 YSLEER. This CDR3 contains 14 residues. After removal of 5 bases from V and 2 bases from J, the junction contained 4 bases not matched to a gene. The CDR3 sequence is CASSSGQYTDTQYF. For the CDR3, the DNA is TGCGCCAGCAGCTCGGGACAGTACACAGATACGCAGTATTTT.

The V call is TRBV28, the J call TRBJ2-1, with 9 nucleotides matching TRBD2. The CDR3 length is 17 residues. Germline lookup yields CDR1 MDHEN and CDR2 SYDVKM. V shed 2 bases and J 4 bases; nucleotides not matched to a gene: 9. The CDR3 spells CASSLSSRREGYNEQFF. The DNA for the CDR3 is TGTGCCAGCAGTTTAAGTTCTCGGCGGGAGGGTTACAATGAGCAGTTCTTC. Complete variable domain (other parts from reference TRBV28 and TRBJ2-1): DVKVTQSSRYLVKRTGEKVFLECVQDMDHENMFWYRQDPGLGLRLIYFSYDVKMKEKGDIPEGYSVSREKKERFSLILESASTNQTSMYLCASSLSSRREGYNEQFFGPGTRLTVL.

This sequence joins TRBV5-4 and TRBJ2-2, with a weak D call TRBD2 (7 bases). V dropped 4 bases and J dropped 1 base, with 14 bases sitting between them. In germline, CDR1 is SGHNT, CDR2 YYREEE (reference sequence). CDR3 length: 16 residues. CDR3 loop: CASSEGGGRNTGELFF. The DNA of the CDR3 is TGTGCCAGCAGCGAGGGGGGCGGGAGGAACACCGGGGAGCTGTTTTTT.

This clone came up a few times. V usage is TRBV5-1 and J usage is TRBJ1-5; no firm D call. Germline values: CDR1 SGHRS, CDR2 YFSETQ. Trimming stripped 1 base from V and 7 bases from J, with 15 bases between. This CDR3 comprises 15 residues. The CDR3 region is CASSLSGDGSQPQHF. The CDR3 coding sequence is TGCGCCAGCAGCTTGTCAGGTGATGGTAGCCAGCCCCAGCATTTT. Based on the CDR3 plus reference TRBV5-1 and TRBJ1-5, the full variable domain is KAGVTQTPRYLIKTRGQQVTLSCSPISGHRSVSWYQQTPGQGLQFLFEYFSETQRNKGNFPGRFSGRQFSNSRSEMNVSTLELGDSALYLCASSLSGDGSQPQHFGDGTRLSIL.

To note about this clone: Different DNA sequences within this sample yield the same CDR3. This chain links TRBV19 with TRBJ1-3; 10 bases align to TRBD1. Germline CDR1 LNHDA, CDR2 SQIVND (reference sequence). V shed 5 bases, J shed 1 base, and the junction held 5 bases outside the gene matches. The CDR3 consists of 16 residues. The CDR3 region is CASSPRDRGSGNTIYF. In DNA, the CDR3 is TGTGCCAGTAGTCCCCGGGACAGGGGATCTGGAAACACCATATATTTT.

The chain uses TRBV5-1 and TRBJ1-2; D gene uncertain. The CDR3 is 13 amino acids. CDR1 is SGHRS, CDR2 YFSETQ, per germline. V lost 0 bases, J lost 8 bases, and 11 bases lay in between. CDR3 sequence: CASSLAEVGGYTF. The CDR3 DNA follows: TGCGCCAGCAGCTTGGCCGAGGTGGGAGGCTACACCTTC.

On this clone: Other DNA sequences of this sample code for an identical CDR3. This chain connects TRBV5-4 to TRBJ1-5; a possible D gene is TRBD1 (5 bases). The CDR3 consists of 12 residues. Germline V gene data show CDR1 as SGHNT and CDR2 as YYREEE (reference sequence). V shed 4 bases and J shed 6 bases, with 8 bases lying between them. CDR3 sequence: CASSLQGQPQHF. CDR3 DNA sequence: TGTGCCAGCAGCCTCCAGGGTCAGCCCCAGCATTTT.

The J gene is TRBJ2-5, the V gene TRBV7-6, with D uncertain. CDR1 is SGHVS, CDR2 FNYEAQ, per germline. Deletions cut 1 base from V and 14 bases from J, with 23 bases between. This CDR3 is built from 15 residues. In DNA, the CDR3 is TGTGCCAGCAGCTTAGATTCAGGTGACTCGCCTATAGACTACTTC. The encoded protein is CASSLDSGDSPIDYF.

V is TRBV2 and J is TRBJ2-5; 14 nucleotides line up with TRBD2. The DNA end is a closer match to TRBJ2-7, so the J assignment may be wrong. Germline lookup yields CDR1 SNHLY and CDR2 FYNNEI. This CDR3 spans 16 amino acids. CDR3 DNA sequence: TGTGCCAGCAGTCGACTAGCGGGAGGGCCGTCGTACGAGCAGTACTTC. Amino acid sequence: CASSRLAGGPSYEQYF.